This entry concerns a single T cell receptor (beta chain). The data stem from a study of blood T cell repertoires in COVID-19. V lost 1 base, J lost 9 bases, and 8 bases stayed unmatched. Germline V lookup: CDR1 SGHRS, CDR2 YFSETQ. This CDR3 is 15 amino acids long. TCRdb keeps only in-frame clones here, not all; method: immunoSEQ multiplex PCR. In the table there are over 110,000 clones, approximately 81% of which are singletons. The specimen sequenced was PBMCs or T cells enriched from blood (not recorded which). The TCR comes from a man in his forties or fifties with acute COVID-19. The J gene is TRBJ2-1, the V gene TRBV5-1; the match to TRBD2 covers 9 bases. CDR3 in DNA: TGCGCCAGCAGCTTGTCAAATAGCGGGAGAAGTGAGCAGTTCTTC. Encoded protein: CASSLSNSGRSEQFF.